This TCR beta chain was captured in a study of CD8+ T cells in alopecia areata. TCR sequencing used cDNA made by reverse transcription of extracted RNA. Sequencing used immunoSEQ multiplex PCR; TCRdb keeps in-frame clones, though not all of them. The sample contains 150,000 to 200,000 clones, roughly 59% of which appear only once. The specimen was CD4+ T cells sorted from blood, collected at week 0. This clonotype originated in a human donor with alopecia areata.

CDR3 sequence: CASSLGRQGASEKLFF. The CDR3 nucleotides are TGTGCCAGCAGCTTAGGACGGCAGGGGGCGAGTGAAAAACTGTTTTTT. The genes are TRBV7-2 and TRBJ1-4; 8 bases are shared with TRBD1. The junction had 8 bases not matched to a gene; V was cut back by 1 base and J by 7 bases. This CDR3 is built from 16 residues. CDR1 and CDR2 (germline): SGHTA, FQGNSA.